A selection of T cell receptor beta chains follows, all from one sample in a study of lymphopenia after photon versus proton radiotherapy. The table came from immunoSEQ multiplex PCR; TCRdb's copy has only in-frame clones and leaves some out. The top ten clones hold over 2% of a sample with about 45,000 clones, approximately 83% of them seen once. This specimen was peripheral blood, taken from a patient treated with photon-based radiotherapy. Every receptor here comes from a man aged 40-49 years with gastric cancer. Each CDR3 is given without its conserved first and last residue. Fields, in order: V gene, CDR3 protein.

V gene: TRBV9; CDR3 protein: ASGGPQPQH
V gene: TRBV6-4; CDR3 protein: ASSDGLTDTQY
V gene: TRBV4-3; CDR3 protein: ASSQGLGEKLF
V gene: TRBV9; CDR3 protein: ASSARQGGNDEQF
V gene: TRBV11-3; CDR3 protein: ASSPGVGTGELF
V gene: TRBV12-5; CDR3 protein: ASERGSGQPQH
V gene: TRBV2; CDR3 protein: ASSFSGQGDQPQH
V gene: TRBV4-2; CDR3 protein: ASSHAGLRIAKNIQY
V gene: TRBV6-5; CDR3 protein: ASRPPGRSDSPLH
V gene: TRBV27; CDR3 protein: ASSSWGEDTGELF
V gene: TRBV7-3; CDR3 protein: ASSPSGTGDREQF
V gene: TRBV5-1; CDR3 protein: ASAATTRGEETQY
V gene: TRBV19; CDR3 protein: ASGQTNTEAF
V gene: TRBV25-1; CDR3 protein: ASSDGGTLLYGYT
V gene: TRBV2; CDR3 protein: ASSEAGGSGYT
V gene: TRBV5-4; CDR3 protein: ASSSDNYGYT
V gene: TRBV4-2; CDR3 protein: ASSPKLTSGQETQY
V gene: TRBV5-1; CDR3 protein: ASSTRQGEAYEQY
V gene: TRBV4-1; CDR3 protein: ASSQDRSLNQPQH
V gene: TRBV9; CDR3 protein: ASSVGGVGGNYGYT
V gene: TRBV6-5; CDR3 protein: ASSPSATNEKLF
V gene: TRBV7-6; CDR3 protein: ASSLLAGELF
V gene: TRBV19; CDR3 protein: ASSIGQLLSYNEQF
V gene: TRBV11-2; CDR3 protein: ASSLALWGRSYEQY
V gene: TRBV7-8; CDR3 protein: ASSLDTSDSYEQY
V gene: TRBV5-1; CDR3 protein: ASSLGQGAGNYGYT